A single T cell receptor beta chain is shown here with its context. TCRdb reprocessed the 5' RACE reads with MiXCR, giving one entry per CDR3 protein. The table has around 83,000 distinct CDR3 sequences, roughly 23% seen once; the top ten hold roughly 41%. The sample originates from a study of T-cell memory formation after mild COVID-19. This receptor was obtained from a man between 18 and 29 years old who had mild COVID-19 (a few samples of this study predate the infection). Cell type and time point are not known. Source material: PBMCs or a T cell subset sorted from them (not recorded which).

CDR3: CSAAGTMGPTQYF. The CDR3, as DNA: TGCAGTGCCGCGGGGACTATGGGTCCTACGCAGTATTTT. The rearrangement joins TRBV20-1 to TRBJ2-3, with 7 bases aligning to TRBD2. The CDR3 is 13 amino acids. V was pared by 6 bases and J by 8 bases, with 11 bases of the junction left unmatched. Per the germline V gene, CDR1 is DFQATT and CDR2 is SNEGSKA (reference sequence).